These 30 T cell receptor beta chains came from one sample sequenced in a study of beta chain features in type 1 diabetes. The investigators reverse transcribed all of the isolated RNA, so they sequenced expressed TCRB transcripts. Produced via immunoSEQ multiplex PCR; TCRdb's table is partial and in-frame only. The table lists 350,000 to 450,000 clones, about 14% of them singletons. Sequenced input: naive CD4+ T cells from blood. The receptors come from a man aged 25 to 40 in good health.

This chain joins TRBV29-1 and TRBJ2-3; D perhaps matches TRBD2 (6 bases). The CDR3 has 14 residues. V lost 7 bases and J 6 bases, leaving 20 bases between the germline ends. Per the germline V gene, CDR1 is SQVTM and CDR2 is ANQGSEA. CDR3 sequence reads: CSALSGLRHDTQYF. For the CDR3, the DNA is TGCAGCGCCTTGAGCGGGTTGCGGCACGATACGCAGTATTTT.

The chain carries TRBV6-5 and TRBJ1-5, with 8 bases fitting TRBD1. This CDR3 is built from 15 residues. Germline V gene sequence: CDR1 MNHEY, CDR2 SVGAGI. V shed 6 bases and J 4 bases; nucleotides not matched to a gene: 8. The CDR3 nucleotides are TGTGCCAGCAGCCGGACAGGGAACGGGAATCAGCCCCAGCATTTT. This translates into CASSRTGNGNQPQHF.

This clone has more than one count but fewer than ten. The CDR3 reads CASSLGAKGDQPQHF. CDR3 coding DNA: TGTGCCAGCAGCTTGGGGGCAAAGGGCGATCAGCCCCAGCATTTT. This sequence joins TRBV7-9 and TRBJ1-5; D possibly corresponds to TRBD1 (6 bases). Germline V gene sequence: CDR1 SEHNR, CDR2 FQNEAQ (reference sequence). The CDR3 runs to 15 residues. V was pared by 3 bases and J by 5 bases, with 14 bases between.

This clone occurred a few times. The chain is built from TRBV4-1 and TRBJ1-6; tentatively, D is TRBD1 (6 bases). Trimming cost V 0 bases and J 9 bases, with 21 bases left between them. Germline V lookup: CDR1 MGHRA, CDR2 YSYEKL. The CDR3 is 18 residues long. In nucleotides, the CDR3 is TGCGCCAGCAGCCAAGATGTGGGGGCACATGGAGGAGTTTCACCCCTCCACTTT. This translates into CASSQDVGAHGGVSPLHF.

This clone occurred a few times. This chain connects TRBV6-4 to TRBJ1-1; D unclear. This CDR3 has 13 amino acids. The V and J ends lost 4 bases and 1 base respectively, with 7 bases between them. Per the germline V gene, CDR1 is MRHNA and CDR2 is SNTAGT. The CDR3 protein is CASSVFENTEAFF. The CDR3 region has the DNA TGTGCCAGCAGTGTTTTCGAGAACACTGAAGCTTTCTTT.

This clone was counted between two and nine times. For the CDR3, the DNA is TGTGCCAGTCCACCGGGACTAGCTTTCGAGCAGTACGTC. As protein: CASPPGLAFEQYV. The gene calls are TRBV18 and TRBJ2-7; 9 bases align to TRBD2. V lost 9 bases and J lost 6; bases outside the gene matches: 9. CDR3 length: 13 amino acids. Germline V gene data show CDR1 as KGHSH and CDR2 as LQKENI.

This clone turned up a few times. CDR3 amino acids: CASSQLLGQINEQFF. DNA of the CDR3: TGCGCCAGCAGCCAGCTCCTTGGCCAAATCAATGAGCAGTTCTTC. The gene calls are TRBV4-1 and TRBJ2-1; D is ambiguous. CDR1 and CDR2 (germline): MGHRA, YSYEKL. V lost 3 bases and J lost 6, with 15 bases in between. This CDR3 is 15 amino acids long.

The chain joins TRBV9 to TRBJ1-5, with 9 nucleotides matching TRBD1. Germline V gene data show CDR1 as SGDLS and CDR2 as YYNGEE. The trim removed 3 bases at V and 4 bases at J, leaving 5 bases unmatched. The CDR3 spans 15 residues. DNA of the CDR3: TGTGCCAGCAGCGAGGGACAGGGATATAATCAGCCCCAGCATTTT. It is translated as CASSEGQGYNQPQHF.

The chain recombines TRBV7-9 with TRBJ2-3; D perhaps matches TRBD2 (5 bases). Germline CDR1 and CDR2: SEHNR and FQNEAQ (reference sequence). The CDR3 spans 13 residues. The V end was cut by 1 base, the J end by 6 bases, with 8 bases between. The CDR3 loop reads CASSLDPGDTQYF. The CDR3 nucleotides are TGTGCCAGCAGCTTAGATCCGGGGGATACGCAGTATTTT.

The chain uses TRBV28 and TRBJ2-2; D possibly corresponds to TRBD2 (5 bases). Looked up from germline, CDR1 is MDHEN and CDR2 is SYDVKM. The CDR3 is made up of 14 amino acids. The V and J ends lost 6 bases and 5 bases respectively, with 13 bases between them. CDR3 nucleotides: TGTGCCAGCAGCTTAGACGGAGGAACCGGGGAGCTGTTTTTT. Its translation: CASSLDGGTGELFF.

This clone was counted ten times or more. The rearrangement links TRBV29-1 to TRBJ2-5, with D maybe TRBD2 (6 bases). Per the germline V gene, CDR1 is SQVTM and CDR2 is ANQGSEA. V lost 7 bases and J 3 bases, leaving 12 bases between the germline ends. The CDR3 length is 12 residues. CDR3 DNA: TGCAGCGGCCGGAGGGGAGAAGAGACCCAGTACTTC. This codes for CSGRRGEETQYF. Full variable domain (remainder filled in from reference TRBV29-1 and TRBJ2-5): SAVISQKPSRDICQRGTSLTIQCQVDSQVTMMFWYRQQPGQSLTLIATANQGSEATYESGFVIDKFPISRPNLTFSTLTVSNMSPEDSSIYLCSGRRGEETQYFGPGTRLLVL.

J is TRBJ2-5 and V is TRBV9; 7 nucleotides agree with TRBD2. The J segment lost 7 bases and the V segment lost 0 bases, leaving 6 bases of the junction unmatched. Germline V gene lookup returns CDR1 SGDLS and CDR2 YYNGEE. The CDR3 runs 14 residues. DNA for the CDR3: TGTGCCAGCAGCGTAGCACAGCGGGACGTGACCCAGTACTTC. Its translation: CASSVAQRDVTQYF.

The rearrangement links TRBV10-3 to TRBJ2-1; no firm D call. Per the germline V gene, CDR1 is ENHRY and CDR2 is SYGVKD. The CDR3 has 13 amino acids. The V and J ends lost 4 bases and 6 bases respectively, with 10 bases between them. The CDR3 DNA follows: TGTGCCATCAGTGGAGGCCTTATCAATGAGCAGTTCTTC. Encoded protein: CAISGGLINEQFF.

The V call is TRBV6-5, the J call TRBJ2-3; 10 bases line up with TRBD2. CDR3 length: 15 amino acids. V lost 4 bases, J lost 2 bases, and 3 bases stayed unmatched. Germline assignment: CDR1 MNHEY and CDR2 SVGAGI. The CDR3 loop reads CASSWTSGYTDTQYF. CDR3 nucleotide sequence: TGTGCCAGCAGTTGGACTAGCGGATACACAGATACGCAGTATTTT.

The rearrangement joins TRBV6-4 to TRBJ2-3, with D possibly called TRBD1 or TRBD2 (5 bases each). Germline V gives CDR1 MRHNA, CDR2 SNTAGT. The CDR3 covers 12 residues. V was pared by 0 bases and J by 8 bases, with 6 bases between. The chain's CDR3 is CASSDSGGTQYF. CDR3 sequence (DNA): TGTGCCAGCAGTGACTCTGGGGGTACGCAGTATTTT.

This CDR3 is CASSLQETQYF. Written as DNA, the CDR3 is TGTGCCAGCAGTCTCCAAGAGACCCAGTACTTC. The chain combines TRBV6-1 with TRBJ2-5; D is ambiguous. This CDR3 is built from 11 residues. CDR1 MNHNS and CDR2 SASEGT come from the germline V gene. V was clipped by 5 bases and J by 1 base, with 2 bases between them.

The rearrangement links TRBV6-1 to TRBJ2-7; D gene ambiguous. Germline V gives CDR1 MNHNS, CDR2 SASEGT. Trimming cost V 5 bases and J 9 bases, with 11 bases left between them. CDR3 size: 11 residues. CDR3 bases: TGTGCCAGCAGTTCGAGCGACCGGCAGTACTTC. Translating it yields CASSSSDRQYF.

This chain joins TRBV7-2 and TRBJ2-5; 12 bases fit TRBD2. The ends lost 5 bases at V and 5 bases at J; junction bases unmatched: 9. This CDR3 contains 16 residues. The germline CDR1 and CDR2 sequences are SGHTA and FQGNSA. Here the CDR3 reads CASSPWTSGVGETQYF. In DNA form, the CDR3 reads TGTGCCAGCAGCCCCTGGACTAGCGGGGTTGGCGAGACCCAGTACTTC.

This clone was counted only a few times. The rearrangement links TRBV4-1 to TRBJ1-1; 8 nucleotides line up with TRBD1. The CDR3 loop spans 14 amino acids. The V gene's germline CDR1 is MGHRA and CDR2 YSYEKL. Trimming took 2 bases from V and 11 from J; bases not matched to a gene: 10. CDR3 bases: TGCGCCAGCAGCCAATTCCGGCCGGACAGGGCGGCTTTCTTT. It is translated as CASSQFRPDRAAFF.

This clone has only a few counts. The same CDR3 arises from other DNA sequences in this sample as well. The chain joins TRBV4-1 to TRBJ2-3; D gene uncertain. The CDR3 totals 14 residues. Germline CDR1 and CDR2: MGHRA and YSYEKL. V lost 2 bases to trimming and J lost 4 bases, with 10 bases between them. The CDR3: CASSQRARADTQYF. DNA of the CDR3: TGCGCCAGCAGCCAACGGGCTAGAGCAGATACGCAGTATTTT.

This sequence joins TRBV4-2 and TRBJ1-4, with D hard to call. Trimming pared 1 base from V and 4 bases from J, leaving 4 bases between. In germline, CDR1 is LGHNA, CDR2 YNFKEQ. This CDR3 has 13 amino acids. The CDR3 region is CASSQGHNEKLFF. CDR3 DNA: TGTGCCAGCAGCCAAGGCCATAATGAAAAACTGTTTTTT.

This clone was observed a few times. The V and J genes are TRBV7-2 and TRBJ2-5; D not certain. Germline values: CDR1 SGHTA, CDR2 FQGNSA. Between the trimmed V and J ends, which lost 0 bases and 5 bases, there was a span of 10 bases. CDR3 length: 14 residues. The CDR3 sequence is CASSLAPLGETQYF. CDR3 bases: TGTGCCAGCAGCTTAGCTCCCCTAGGGGAGACCCAGTACTTC.

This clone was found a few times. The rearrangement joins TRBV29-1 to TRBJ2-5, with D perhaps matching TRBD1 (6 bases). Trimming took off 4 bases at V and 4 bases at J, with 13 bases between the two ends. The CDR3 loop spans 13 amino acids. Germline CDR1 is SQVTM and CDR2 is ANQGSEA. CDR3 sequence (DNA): TGCAGCGTTGCCAGGGGTACCCGAGAGACCCAGTACTTC. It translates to CSVARGTRETQYF.

CDR3 coding DNA: TGTGCCAGCAGATCGCCAGGGGTCACTGAAGCTTTCTTT. Amino acid sequence: CASRSPGVTEAFF. The chain recombines TRBV25-1 with TRBJ1-1, with TRBD1 as a possible D gene (6 bases). The CDR3 loop spans 13 amino acids. CDR1 is MGHDK, CDR2 SYGVNS, per germline. V was clipped by 6 bases and J by 4 bases, with 12 bases between them.

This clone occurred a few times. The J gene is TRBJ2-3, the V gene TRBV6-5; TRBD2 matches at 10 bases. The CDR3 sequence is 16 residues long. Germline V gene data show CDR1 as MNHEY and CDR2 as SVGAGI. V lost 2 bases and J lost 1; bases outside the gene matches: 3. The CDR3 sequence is CASSYGGLAGTDTQYF. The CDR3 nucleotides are TGTGCCAGCAGTTACGGCGGACTAGCGGGCACAGATACGCAGTATTTT.

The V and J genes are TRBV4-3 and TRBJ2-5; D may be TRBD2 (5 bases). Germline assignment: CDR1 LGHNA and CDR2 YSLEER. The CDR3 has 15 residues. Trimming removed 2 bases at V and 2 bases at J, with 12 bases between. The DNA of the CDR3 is TGCGCCAGCAGCCAAAGGGCTAGCAGACAAGAGACCCAGTACTTC. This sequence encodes CASSQRASRQETQYF.

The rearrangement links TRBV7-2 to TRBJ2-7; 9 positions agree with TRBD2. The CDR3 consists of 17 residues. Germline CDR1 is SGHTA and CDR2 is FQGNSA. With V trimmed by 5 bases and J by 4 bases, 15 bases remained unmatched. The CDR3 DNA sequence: TGTGCCAGCAGCCCTAACCCCTCAGCGGGGGGCGGGTACGAGCAGTACTTC. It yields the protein CASSPNPSAGGGYEQYF.

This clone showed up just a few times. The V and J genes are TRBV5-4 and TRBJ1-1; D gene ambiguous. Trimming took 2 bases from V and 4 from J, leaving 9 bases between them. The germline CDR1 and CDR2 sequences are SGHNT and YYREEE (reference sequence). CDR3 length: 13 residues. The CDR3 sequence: CASSFTVGTEAFF. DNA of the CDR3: TGTGCCAGCAGCTTTACGGTGGGCACTGAAGCTTTCTTT. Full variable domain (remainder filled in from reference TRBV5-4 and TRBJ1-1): ETGVTQSPTHLIKTRGQQVTLRCSSQSGHNTVSWYQQALGQGPQFIFQYYREEENGRGNFPPRFSGLQFPNYSSELNVNALELDDSALYLCASSFTVGTEAFFGQGTRLTVV.

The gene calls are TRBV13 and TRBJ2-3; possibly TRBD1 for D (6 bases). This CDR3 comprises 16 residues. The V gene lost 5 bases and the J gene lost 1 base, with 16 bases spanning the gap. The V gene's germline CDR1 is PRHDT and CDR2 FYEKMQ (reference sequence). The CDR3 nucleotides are TGTGCCAGCAGCACCAGAACAGGGACGGGCACAGATACGCAGTATTTT. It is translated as CASSTRTGTGTDTQYF.

The CDR3 loop is CAITLDRGYGYTF. CDR3 DNA: TGTGCCATCACCCTAGACAGGGGTTATGGCTACACCTTC. This chain uses TRBV10-3 with TRBJ1-2; TRBD1 matches 8 bases. Germline V gene data show CDR1 as ENHRY and CDR2 as SYGVKD. The CDR3 covers 13 residues. V gave up 7 bases and J gave up 5 bases; unmatched junction bases: 6.